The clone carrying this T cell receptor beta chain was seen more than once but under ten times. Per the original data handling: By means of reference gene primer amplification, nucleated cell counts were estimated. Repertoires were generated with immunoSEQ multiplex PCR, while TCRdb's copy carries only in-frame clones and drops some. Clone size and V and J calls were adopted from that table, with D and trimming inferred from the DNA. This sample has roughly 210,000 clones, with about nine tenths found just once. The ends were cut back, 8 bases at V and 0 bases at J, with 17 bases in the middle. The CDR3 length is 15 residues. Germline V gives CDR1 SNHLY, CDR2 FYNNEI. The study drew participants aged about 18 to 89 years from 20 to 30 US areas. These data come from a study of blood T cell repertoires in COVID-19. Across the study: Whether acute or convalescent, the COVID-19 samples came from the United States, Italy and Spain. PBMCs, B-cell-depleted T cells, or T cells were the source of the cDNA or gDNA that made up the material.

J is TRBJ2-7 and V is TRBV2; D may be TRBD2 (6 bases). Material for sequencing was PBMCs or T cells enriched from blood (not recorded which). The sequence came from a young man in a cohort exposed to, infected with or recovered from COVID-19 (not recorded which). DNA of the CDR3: TGTGCCAGCTACTTCCCGGGACTGAACTCCTACGAGCAGTACTTC. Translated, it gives CASYFPGLNSYEQYF. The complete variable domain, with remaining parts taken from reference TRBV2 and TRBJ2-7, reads EPEVTQTPSHQVTQMGQEVILRCVPISNHLYFYWYRQILGQKVEFLVSFYNNEISEKSEIFDDQFSVERPDGSNFTLKIRSTKLEDSAMYFCASYFPGLNSYEQYFGPGTRLTVT.